This record looks at one T cell receptor (beta chain) sequence and its context. This entry comes from a study of blood T cell repertoires in COVID-19. Clones were sequenced by immunoSEQ multiplex PCR, and TCRdb holds only the in-frame ones, with some missing. The data hold roughly 100,000 clones, with 89% observed a single time. Specimen: peripheral blood. This clonotype was sampled from a woman aged 55-70 years with acute or convalescent COVID-19.

In nucleotides, the CDR3 is TGTGCCAGCAGCTTTCCCTCGGAGGCATACGAGCAGTACGTC. This codes for CASSFPSEAYEQYV. J is TRBJ2-7 and V is TRBV12-1; TRBD2 is the table's D call, not checked against the DNA. TRBV12-1 is recorded as a pseudogene. CDR3 length equals 14 residues.